This T cell receptor beta chain was identified in a study of shared clonotypes between healthy human individuals. Study-level points and caveats: A generally larger estimated richness was seen in naive subsets than in memory subsets. What rarefaction showed was incomplete sorted-subset sequencing despite large depth. Non-shared clonotypes were found to have lower generation probabilities than the clonotypes that were shared by all four of the sorted-subset donors.

TCRdb's table, derived via immunoSEQ multiplex PCR, lists solely in-frame clones and lacks some. The sample holds 2 million to 2.5 million clones, more than 85% seen once. As for this clone: No antigen is known for it.

This CDR3 has 18 amino acids. Germline CDR1 and CDR2: SGHRS and YFSETQ. Trimming took 0 bases from V and 1 from J; bases not matched to a gene: 12. Positive CCR7 selection of CD45RO-negative cells yielded the naive CD8 cells, and terminally differentiated effector memory CD45RA+ cells were excluded. The V call is TRBV5-1, the J call TRBJ1-2; 7 nucleotides align to TRBD1. This clonotype was obtained from a man aged 18-30 years in good health. Some clones in this sample may be carry-over from other donors' samples. The specimen sequenced was naive CD8+ T cells from PBMCs. The CDR3: CASSLALRDRHNNYGYTF. For the CDR3, the DNA is TGCGCCAGCAGCTTGGCCCTTCGGGACAGACATAATAACTATGGCTACACCTTC.